This TCR beta chain was observed in a study of T cell changes during pregnancy in multiple sclerosis. Only in-frame clones appear in the TCRdb table, and some are missing; sequencing was by immunoSEQ multiplex PCR. The profile shows around 81,000 clones, 80% to 95% of them singletons. This clone has just one count. The germline gives CDR1 MDHEN, CDR2 SYDVKM. V was trimmed by 6 bases and J by 3 bases, leaving 12 bases between them. This CDR3 spans 14 amino acids. The source is a female donor in good health, enrolled as a control in a pregnancy study. The chain carries TRBV28 and TRBJ1-5; TRBD1 is a possible D gene (6 bases). The specimen comprised peripheral blood, sampled after pregnancy. The CDR3 loop is CASRIDRPNQPQHF. The CDR3 DNA follows: TGTGCCAGCAGAATAGACAGGCCCAATCAGCCCCAGCATTTT.